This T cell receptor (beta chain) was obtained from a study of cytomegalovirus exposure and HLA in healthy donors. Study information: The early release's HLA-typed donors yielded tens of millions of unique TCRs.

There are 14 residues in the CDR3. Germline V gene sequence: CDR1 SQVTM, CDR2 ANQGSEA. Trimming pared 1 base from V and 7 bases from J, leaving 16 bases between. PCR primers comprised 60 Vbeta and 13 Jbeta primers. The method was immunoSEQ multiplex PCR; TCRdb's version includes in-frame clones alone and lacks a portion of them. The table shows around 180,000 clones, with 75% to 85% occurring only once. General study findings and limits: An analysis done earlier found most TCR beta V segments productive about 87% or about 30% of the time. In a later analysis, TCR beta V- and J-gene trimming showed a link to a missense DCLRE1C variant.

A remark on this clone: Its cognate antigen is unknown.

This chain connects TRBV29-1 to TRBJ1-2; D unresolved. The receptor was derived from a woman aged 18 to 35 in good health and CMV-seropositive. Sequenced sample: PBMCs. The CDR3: CSVEARGFIGGYTF. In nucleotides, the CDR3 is TGCAGCGTTGAAGCTCGAGGTTTTATTGGTGGCTACACCTTC.